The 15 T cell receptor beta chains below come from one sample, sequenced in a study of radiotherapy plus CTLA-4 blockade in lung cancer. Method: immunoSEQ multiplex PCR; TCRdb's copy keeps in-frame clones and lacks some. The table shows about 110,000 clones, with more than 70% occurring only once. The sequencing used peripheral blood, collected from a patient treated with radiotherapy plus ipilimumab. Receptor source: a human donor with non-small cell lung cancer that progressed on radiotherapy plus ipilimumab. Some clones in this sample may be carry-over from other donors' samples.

The chain's CDR3 is CASSGGFGGAYEQYF. CDR3 coding DNA: TGTGCCAGCAGCGGAGGCTTTGGGGGTGCGTACGAGCAGTACTTC. The J gene is TRBJ2-7, the V gene TRBV11-1; D tentatively reads TRBD1 or TRBD2 (5 bases each). The length of the CDR3 is 15 residues. The ends were cut back, 5 bases at V and 4 bases at J, with 18 bases in the middle. From germline, CDR1 is SGHAT and CDR2 FQDESV (reference sequence).

CDR3 loop: CASSAPAGASNSPLHF. CDR3 DNA sequence: TGTGCCAGCAGCGCCCCGGCCGGGGCTAGTAATTCACCCCTCCACTTT. The chain joins TRBV9 to TRBJ1-6, with a tentative D call TRBD1 (5 bases). Trimming took 3 bases from V and 6 from J, leaving 16 bases between them. CDR1 is SGDLS, CDR2 YYNGEE, per germline. This CDR3 has 16 amino acids.

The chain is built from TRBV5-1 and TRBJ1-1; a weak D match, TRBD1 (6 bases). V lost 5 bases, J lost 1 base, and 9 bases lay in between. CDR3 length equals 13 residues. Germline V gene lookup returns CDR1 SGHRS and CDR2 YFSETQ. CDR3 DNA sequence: TGCGCCAGCAGTTCACAGGGGAACACTGAAGCTTTCTTT. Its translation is CASSSQGNTEAFF.

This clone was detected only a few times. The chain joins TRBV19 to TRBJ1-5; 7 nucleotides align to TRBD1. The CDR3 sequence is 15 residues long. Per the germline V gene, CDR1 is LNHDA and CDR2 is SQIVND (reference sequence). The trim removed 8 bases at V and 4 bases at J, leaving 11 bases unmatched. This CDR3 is CASHPTGALNQPQHF. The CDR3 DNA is TGTGCCAGTCATCCTACAGGGGCGCTAAATCAGCCCCAGCATTTT.

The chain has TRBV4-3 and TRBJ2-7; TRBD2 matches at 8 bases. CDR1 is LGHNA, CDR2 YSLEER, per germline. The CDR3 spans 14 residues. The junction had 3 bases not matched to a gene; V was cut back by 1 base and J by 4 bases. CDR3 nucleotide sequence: TGCGCCAGCAGCCAAGGACTAGCGTATTACGAGCAGTACTTC. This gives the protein CASSQGLAYYEQYF.

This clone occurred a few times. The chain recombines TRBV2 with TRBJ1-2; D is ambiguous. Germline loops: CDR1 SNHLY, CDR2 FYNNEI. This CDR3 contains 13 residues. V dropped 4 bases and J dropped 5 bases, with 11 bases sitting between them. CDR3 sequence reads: CASSGDKLYGYTF. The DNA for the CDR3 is TGTGCCAGCAGTGGCGACAAACTTTATGGCTACACCTTC.

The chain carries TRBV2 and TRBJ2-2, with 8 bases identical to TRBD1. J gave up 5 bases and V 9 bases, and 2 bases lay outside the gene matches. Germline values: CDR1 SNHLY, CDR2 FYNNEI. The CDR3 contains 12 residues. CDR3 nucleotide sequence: TGTGCCAGGTGGACAGGGACCGGGGAGCTGTTTTTT. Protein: CARWTGTGELFF.

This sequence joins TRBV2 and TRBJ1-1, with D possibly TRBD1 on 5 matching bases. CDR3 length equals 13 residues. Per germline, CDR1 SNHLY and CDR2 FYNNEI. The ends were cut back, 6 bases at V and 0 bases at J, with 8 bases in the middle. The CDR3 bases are TGTGCCAGCAGAATAGGGGTGAACACTGAAGCTTTCTTT. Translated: CASRIGVNTEAFF.

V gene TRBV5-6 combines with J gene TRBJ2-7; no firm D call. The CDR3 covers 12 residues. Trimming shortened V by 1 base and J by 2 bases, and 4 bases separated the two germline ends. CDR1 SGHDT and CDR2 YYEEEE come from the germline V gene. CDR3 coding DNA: TGTGCCAGCAGCTTGTGGGCCTACGAGCAGTACTTC. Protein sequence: CASSLWAYEQYF.

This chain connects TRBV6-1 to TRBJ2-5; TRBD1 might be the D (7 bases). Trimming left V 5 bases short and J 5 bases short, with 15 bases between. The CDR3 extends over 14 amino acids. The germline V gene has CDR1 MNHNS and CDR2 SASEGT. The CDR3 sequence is CASSFDRAGETQYF. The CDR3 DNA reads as TGTGCCAGCAGTTTCGACAGGGCGGGGGAGACCCAGTACTTC.

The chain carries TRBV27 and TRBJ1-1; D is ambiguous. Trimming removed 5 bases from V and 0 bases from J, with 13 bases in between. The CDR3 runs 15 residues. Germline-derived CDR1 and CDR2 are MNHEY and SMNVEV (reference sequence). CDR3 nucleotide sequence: TGTGCCAGCAGTAATGACAAGTCTATGAACACTGAAGCTTTCTTT. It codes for CASSNDKSMNTEAFF.

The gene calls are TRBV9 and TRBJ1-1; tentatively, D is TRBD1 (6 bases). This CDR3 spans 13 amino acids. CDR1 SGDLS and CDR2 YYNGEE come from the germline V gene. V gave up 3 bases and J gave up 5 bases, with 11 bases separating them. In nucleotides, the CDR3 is TGTGCCAGCAGCGCTACAGGGTTTACTGAAGCTTTCTTT. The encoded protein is CASSATGFTEAFF.

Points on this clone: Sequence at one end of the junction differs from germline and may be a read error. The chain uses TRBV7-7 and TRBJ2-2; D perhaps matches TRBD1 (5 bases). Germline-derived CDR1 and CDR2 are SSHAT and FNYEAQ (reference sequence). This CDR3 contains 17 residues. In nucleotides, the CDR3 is TGTGCTAGCAGCTTAGCAGCCTCCCAGGGCGGAACCGGGGAGCTGTTTTTT. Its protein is CASSLAASQGGTGELFF.

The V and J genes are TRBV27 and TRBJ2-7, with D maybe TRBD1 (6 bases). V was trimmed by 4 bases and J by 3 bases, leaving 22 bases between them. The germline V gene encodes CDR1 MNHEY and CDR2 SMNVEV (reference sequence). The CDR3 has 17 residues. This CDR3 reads CASSSYRDTLKHYEQYF. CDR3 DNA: TGTGCCAGCAGTTCGTACCGGGACACCTTAAAACACTACGAGCAGTACTTC.

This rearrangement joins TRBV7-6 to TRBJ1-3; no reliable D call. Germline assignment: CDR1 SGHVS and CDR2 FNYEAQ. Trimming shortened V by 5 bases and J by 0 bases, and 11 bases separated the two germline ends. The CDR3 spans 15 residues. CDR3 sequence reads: CASSLGSYSGNTIYF. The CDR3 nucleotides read TGTGCCAGCAGCCTGGGATCATACTCTGGAAACACCATATATTTT. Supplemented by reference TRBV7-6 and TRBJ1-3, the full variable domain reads GAGVSQSPRYKVTKRGQDVALRCDPISGHVSLYWYRQALGQGPEFLTYFNYEAQQDKSGLPNDRFSAERPEGSISTLTIQRTEQRDSAMYRCASSLGSYSGNTIYFGEGSWLTVV.